These 10 T cell receptor beta chains came from one sample sequenced in a study of early T cells in non-severe SARS-CoV-2 infection. TCRdb fed the 5' RACE reads into MiXCR, producing one record per CDR3 protein. The profile shows tens of thousands of distinct CDR3 sequences, about 25% of them singletons. The sample consisted of whole blood, taken at baseline. All receptors derive from an adult who was a healthcare worker with PCR-confirmed SARS-CoV-2 infection or an uninfected control (not recorded which).

The J gene is TRBJ1-6, the V gene TRBV30, with 7 bases lining up with TRBD1. CDR1 is GTSNPN, CDR2 SVGIG, per germline (reference sequence). J was trimmed by 7 bases and V by 2 bases; bases with no gene match: 11. CDR3 length: 16 amino acids. The CDR3 sequence is CAWSPPTGVGNSPLHF. CDR3 bases: TGTGCCTGGAGTCCCCCCACAGGGGTTGGCAATTCACCCCTCCACTTT.

This clonotype has a handful of counts. Mismatch with germline at one junction end may stem from a read error. V gene TRBV19 combines with J gene TRBJ2-3, with D unclear. The CDR3 is made up of 14 amino acids. Germline loops: CDR1 LNHDA, CDR2 SQIVND (reference sequence). The CDR3 DNA reads as TGCGCCAGTAGTATGCTGGGTAGCACAGATACGCAGTATTTT. Protein product: CASSMLGSTDTQYF. Variable domain in full (rest from reference TRBV19 and TRBJ2-3): DGGITQSPKYLFRKEGQNVTLSCEQNLNHDAMYWYRQDPGQGLRLIYYSQIVNDFQKGDIAEGYSVSREKKESFPLTVTSAQKNPTAFYLCASSMLGSTDTQYFGPGTRLTVL.

The CDR3 region has the DNA TGTGCCAGCAGCAGCTCCGGGACAGGGGAAAACATTCAGTACTTC. It specifies CASSSSGTGENIQYF. The chain has TRBV7-6 and TRBJ2-4, with TRBD1 matching over 10 bases. The junction had 6 bases not matched to a gene; V was cut back by 5 bases and J by 5 bases. Germline CDR1 SGHVS, CDR2 FNYEAQ. CDR3 length: 15 amino acids.

This clonotype was counted a few times. CDR3 nucleotides: TGCGCCAGCAGCCAAGTCCGGGGCAGCACAGATACGCAGTATTTT. It yields the protein CASSQVRGSTDTQYF. This chain connects TRBV4-3 to TRBJ2-3, with D perhaps TRBD1 or TRBD2 (5 bases each). CDR1 is LGHNA, CDR2 YSLEER, per germline. The CDR3 runs to 15 residues. Trimming cost V 1 base and J 0 bases, with 8 bases left between them.

The chain links TRBV6-5 to TRBJ2-5; D could derive from TRBD1 or TRBD2 (5 bases each). Trimming pared 4 bases from V and 5 bases from J, leaving 14 bases between. Germline V lookup: CDR1 MNHEY, CDR2 SVGAGI. This CDR3 is built from 14 residues. The CDR3 DNA reads TGTGCCAGCAGTTTCGGGACGTCCCCGGAGACCCAGTACTTC. It is translated as CASSFGTSPETQYF.

The J gene is TRBJ2-3, the V gene TRBV12-3 or TRBV12-4; D is undetermined. The germline V and J ends were trimmed by 4 bases and 3 bases, with 5 bases remaining between them. The length of the CDR3 is 12 residues. This CDR3 is CASSSATDTQYF. CDR3 nucleotide sequence: TGTGCCAGCAGTTCAGCGACAGATACGCAGTATTTT.

This clonotype was observed a few times. This chain connects TRBV2 to TRBJ2-2, with 13 bases matching TRBD2. CDR3 length: 17 residues. Trimming took 6 bases from V and 7 from J; bases not matched to a gene: 11. CDR1 and CDR2 (germline): SNHLY, FYNNEI. The CDR3 protein is CASRPLTSGGSNGELFF. CDR3 sequence (DNA): TGTGCCAGCAGACCCTTGACTAGCGGGGGGTCGAACGGGGAGCTGTTTTTT.

This chain uses TRBV6-1 with TRBJ2-7, with D unresolved. V lost 3 bases and J 4 bases, leaving 4 bases between the germline ends. Germline CDR1 reads MNHNS; CDR2 reads SASEGT. The CDR3 runs 11 residues. CDR3 in amino acids: CASSEAYEQYF. CDR3 DNA: TGTGCCAGCAGTGAGGCGTACGAGCAGTACTTC.

V and J are TRBV7-9 and TRBJ1-1; TRBD1 matches at 9 bases. Trimming at V came to 1 base and at J to 6 bases, leaving 6 bases not matched to a gene. Germline V gene data show CDR1 as SEHNR and CDR2 as FQNEAQ (reference sequence). The CDR3 totals 15 residues. The CDR3 DNA reads as TGTGCCAGCAGCTTAGAGGGGACAGGGAGCGCTGAAGCTTTCTTT. Residues: CASSLEGTGSAEAFF.

This clonotype was seen a few times. The J gene is TRBJ2-3, the V gene TRBV4-2; the match to TRBD2 covers 9 bases. After removal of 0 bases from V and 4 bases from J, the junction contained 8 bases not matched to a gene. The germline V gene has CDR1 LGHNA and CDR2 YNFKEQ. This CDR3 contains 17 residues. The CDR3 is CASSQDGVSGGPDTQYF. The CDR3 DNA reads as TGTGCCAGCAGCCAAGACGGGGTTAGCGGGGGCCCAGATACGCAGTATTTT.